The 5 T cell receptor beta chains presented below share a single source sample, sequenced in a study of cytomegalovirus exposure and HLA in healthy donors. PCR primers comprised 60 Vbeta and 13 Jbeta primers. Some clones are missing from TCRdb's copy, which holds only in-frame ones; the method was immunoSEQ multiplex PCR. The table has about 140,000 clones, roughly 66% seen once; the top ten hold 6% to 8%. The sample consisted of PBMCs. The receptors here all came from a woman between 55 and 75 years old in good health and CMV-seronegative.

This clone occurred a few times. The rearrangement uses TRBV6-1 and TRBJ2-7, with 8 bases that match TRBD1. Germline CDR1 and CDR2: MNHNS and SASEGT. V shed 6 bases, J shed 3 bases, and the junction held 4 bases outside the gene matches. This CDR3 has 13 residues. CDR3 coding DNA: TGTGCCAGCAGCCACGGGACAGGCTACGAGCAGTACTTC. This encodes CASSHGTGYEQYF.

V gene TRBV4-3 combines with J gene TRBJ2-1; possibly TRBD2 for D (5 bases). CDR1 is LGHNA and CDR2 is YSLEER in the germline V gene. This CDR3 region has 14 residues. V was shortened by 2 bases and J by 2 bases, with 7 bases between the two germline ends. The CDR3, as DNA: TGCGCCAGCAGCCAAAGAGGGACCTACAATGAGCAGTTCTTC. Its protein product is CASSQRGTYNEQFF.

This clone appeared a few times. The chain's CDR3 is CASSQVRPGANEKLFF. CDR3 bases: TGCGCCAGCAGCCAAGTCCGGCCAGGGGCTAATGAAAAACTGTTTTTT. The chain is built from TRBV4-1 and TRBJ1-4; D perhaps matches TRBD1 (6 bases). The V gene's germline CDR1 is MGHRA and CDR2 YSYEKL. CDR3 length: 16 residues. The ends were cut back, 1 base at V and 3 bases at J, with 12 bases in the middle.

This clone turned up a few times. The rearrangement links TRBV7-8 to TRBJ2-7; D might be TRBD2 (6 bases). CDR3 length: 12 amino acids. Germline V gene data show CDR1 as SGHVS and CDR2 as FQNEAQ. Trimming left V 0 bases short and J 6 bases short, with 6 bases between. CDR3 DNA: TGTGCCAGCAGCTTAGCGCGGGGCGAGCAGTACTTC. Its translation is CASSLARGEQYF.

The rearrangement joins TRBV5-1 to TRBJ2-3; maybe TRBD2 (6 bases). Germline V gene sequence: CDR1 SGHRS, CDR2 YFSETQ. The CDR3 contains 12 residues. Trimming pared 4 bases from V and 8 bases from J, leaving 11 bases between. The chain's CDR3 is CASSPSGGTQYF. The CDR3 coding sequence is TGCGCCAGCAGCCCGTCCGGGGGTACGCAGTATTTT. Together with reference TRBV5-1 and TRBJ2-3, the CDR3 gives the full variable domain: KAGVTQTPRYLIKTRGQQVTLSCSPISGHRSVSWYQQTPGQGLQFLFEYFSETQRNKGNFPGRFSGRQFSNSRSEMNVSTLELGDSALYLCASSPSGGTQYFGPGTRLTVL.